This T cell receptor beta chain was profiled in a study of OX40 agonist ivuxolimab in advanced cancers. About the full investigation: The costimulatory receptor OX40 (CD134) was targeted by ivuxolimab, a fully human IgG2 agonistic monoclonal antibody. Intravenous ivuxolimab was administered to patients every 2 weeks at six dose levels: 0.01, 0.1, 0.3, 1.5, 3 and 10 mg/kg. Of the approximately 53 patients in dose escalation, 19 had hepatocellular carcinoma, some 15 had melanoma, 9 had renal cell carcinoma and 9 had head and neck cancer. The dose-escalation cohort was 80% to 90% male with a mean age of around 64 years, ranging from roughly 20 to 80. Patients were allowed to have had prior anti-PD-1, anti-PD-L1 or anti-CTLA-4 therapy, and approximately 40% of the dose-escalation patients had been treated with checkpoint inhibitors. Partial responses were achieved by three dose-escalation patients, of whom one had hepatocellular carcinoma and two had cutaneous melanoma. The purpose of peripheral TCRbeta sequencing was to test whether ivuxolimab changed TCR sequence diversity and led to clonal T-cell expansion. The monotherapy dose-escalation portion (N of about 50 patients) of the phase I ivuxolimab trial is reported in the paper.

To note about this clone: No cognate antigen has been identified for it. Nothing much larger sits one base from this clone, and base qualities are not available.

Paper-wide results and their limitations: Antigen specificity was not determined for the clonally expanded peripheral T cells. Partial responders in the 0.1-3.0 mg/kg groups had among the lowest normalized peripheral clonal expansion, especially among CD8+ T cells. After ivuxolimab, more expanded clones were found on average in CD8+ T cells than in CD4+ T cells. Low levels of normalized T-cell clonal expansion were also shown by some nonresponding patients. At doses of 0.1 to 3.0 mg/kg, clonal expansion of both CD4+ and CD8+ T cells in blood was seen between baseline and week 6.

The CDR3, cysteine through phenylalanine, is 14 amino acids long. Left in the record is the CDR3 DNA by itself, 42 bases read in frame from the first base. According to the germline V gene, CDR1 reads SGHRS and CDR2 reads YFSETQ. V ends up 5 bases short and J 3 bases short, with an unmatched junction base count of 6. Genomic DNA was isolated from the sorted cells so that the TCRbeta CDR3 region could be sequenced. The immunoSEQ Assay was used to sequence the TCRbeta CDR3 regions. Not all clones reach the TCRdb copy of this immuneACCESS table, which keeps in-frame sequences only. Checked studies attribute under half of the gap to unresolved V genes and leave the rest unexplained. For this sample there are some 48,000 clones; 75% to 80% appear just once. The ten most abundant clones make up approximately 7.9% of the sample. Patients with autoimmune disease history or receiving systemic immunosuppression were excluded from the trial. Peripheral blood for TCR sequencing was drawn from every dose cohort at baseline, at cycle 4 day 1 and at cycle 7 day 1. The samples were drawn from a first-in-human, open-label, multicenter phase I dose-escalation trial of ivuxolimab. Adults with locally advanced or metastatic melanoma, renal cell carcinoma, hepatocellular carcinoma or head and neck squamous cell carcinoma were enrolled in the trial. Before TCR sequencing, CD4+ and CD8+ T cells were separately sorted from peripheral blood.

The chain is made from TRBV5-1 and TRBJ2-3; 7 of the junction bases match TRBD1. The sequence was obtained from an adult with an advanced solid tumor such as melanoma, head and neck, liver or kidney cancer. Material: CD4+ or CD8+ T cells sorted from blood, obtained in a trial of the OX40 agonist ivuxolimab. The bases are TGCGCCAGCAGAGTCGGGACAGAGACAGATACGCAGTATTTT. It translates as CASRVGTETDTQYF.